This T cell receptor (beta chain) was sequenced in a study of blood T cells in healthy people across ages. Using a J-beta primer mix together with a sample-barcoded 5' primer, a second PCR was run for about 7 to 12 cycles. Each CDR3 protein is one row after TCRdb ran MiXCR on the 5' RACE reads. The repertoire holds under 2,000,000 distinct CDR3 sequences, with roughly 50% as singletons. This CDR3 has 17 residues. Trimming took 4 bases from V and 0 from J, leaving 17 bases between them. Germline lookup yields CDR1 SGHDN and CDR2 FVKESK. The receptor comes from a woman aged 40 to 50 in good health. The chain joins TRBV14 to TRBJ2-3; D unclear. The specimen sequenced was blood. In DNA form, the CDR3 reads TGTGCCAGCAGCCGAAATCAAGTGGTCGCGAGCACAGATACGCAGTATTTT. It is translated as CASSRNQVVASTDTQYF.